The T cell receptor (beta chain) under discussion was sequenced for a study of T cells in localized non-small cell lung cancer. Only a few counts were recorded for this clone. Its antigen is undetermined. Germline V gives CDR1 LNHDA, CDR2 SQIVND (reference sequence). V dropped 6 bases and J dropped 5; count of bases not matched to a gene: 3. The CDR3 spans 12 residues. Study outcomes and limitations: Of the tissues analyzed, uninvolved adjacent lung showed maximal T cell clonality, greater than tumor. Overall survival was longer when the density of T cells in the blood was higher. Multi-region tumor sequencing was not done, so intratumor heterogeneity could not be excluded. A median approximately 60 of the top 100 tumor clones appeared in adjacent lung.

Some clones are missing from TCRdb's copy, which holds only in-frame ones; the method was immunoSEQ multiplex PCR. The sample carries some 16,000 clones, roughly 84% recorded once. The sequence derives from an older male donor with stage I lung adenocarcinoma. The gene calls are TRBV19 and TRBJ2-5; 7 positions match TRBD2. The source was peripheral blood, collected before any cancer treatment. CDR3 nucleotides: TGTGCCAGTAGACAAGCGGGGGAGACCCAGTACTTC. It is translated as CASRQAGETQYF. The variable domain in full, with the rest retrieved from reference TRBV19 and TRBJ2-5, is DGGITQSPKYLFRKEGQNVTLSCEQNLNHDAMYWYRQDPGQGLRLIYYSQIVNDFQKGDIAEGYSVSREKKESFPLTVTSAQKNPTAFYLCASRQAGETQYFGPGTRLLVL.